The present T cell receptor (beta chain) was sequenced within a study of blood T cell repertoires in COVID-19. Profiling relied on immunoSEQ multiplex PCR, and the TCRdb table lists in-frame clones only, not all of them. The data contain some 200,000 clones, 80% to 90% of them singletons. Trimming cost V 2 bases and J 15 bases; bases outside gene matches: 8. The germline V gene encodes CDR1 MRHNA and CDR2 SNTAGT. The CDR3 is 14 residues long. The chain is built from TRBV6-4 and TRBJ1-6; TRBD1 aligns across 9 bases. Material: peripheral blood. The TCR originated in a woman in her forties who had recovered from COVID-19. The CDR3 DNA reads as TGTGCCAGCAGTGACGGACAGGGGTTCAGCCGCCTCCACTTT. Translated: CASSDGQGFSRLHF.